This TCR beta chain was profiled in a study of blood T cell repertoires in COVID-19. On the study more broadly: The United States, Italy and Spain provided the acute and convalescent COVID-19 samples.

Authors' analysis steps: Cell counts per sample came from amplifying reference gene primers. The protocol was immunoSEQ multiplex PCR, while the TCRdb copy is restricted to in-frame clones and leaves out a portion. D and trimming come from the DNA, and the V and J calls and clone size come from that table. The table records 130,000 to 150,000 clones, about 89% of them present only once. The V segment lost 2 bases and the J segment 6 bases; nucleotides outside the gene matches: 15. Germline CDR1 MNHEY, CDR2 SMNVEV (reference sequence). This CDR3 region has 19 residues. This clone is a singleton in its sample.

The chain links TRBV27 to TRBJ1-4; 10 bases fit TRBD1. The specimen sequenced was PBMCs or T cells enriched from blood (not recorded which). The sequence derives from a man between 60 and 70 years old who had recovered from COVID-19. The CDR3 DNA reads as TGTGCCAGCAGTTTAGCGGGGTGGGACAGGGGTTCGGAGGATGAAAAACTGTTTTTT. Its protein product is CASSLAGWDRGSEDEKLFF.